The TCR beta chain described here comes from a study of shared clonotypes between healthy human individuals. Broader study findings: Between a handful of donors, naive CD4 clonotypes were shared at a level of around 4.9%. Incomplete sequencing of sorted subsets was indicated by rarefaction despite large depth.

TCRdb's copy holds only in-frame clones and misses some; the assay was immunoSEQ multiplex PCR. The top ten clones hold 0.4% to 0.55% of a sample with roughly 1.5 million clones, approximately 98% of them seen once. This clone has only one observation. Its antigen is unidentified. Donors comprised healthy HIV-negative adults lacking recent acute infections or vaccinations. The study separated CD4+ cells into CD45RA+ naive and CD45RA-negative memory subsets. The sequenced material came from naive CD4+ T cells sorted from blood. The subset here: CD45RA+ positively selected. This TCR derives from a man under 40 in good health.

The CDR3: CASSSLGVGASYEQYF. CDR3 in DNA: TGTGCCAGCTCCTCACTTGGTGTCGGGGCCTCCTACGAGCAGTACTTC. The rearrangement links TRBV18 to TRBJ2-7, with D tentatively TRBD1 or TRBD2 (5 bases each). The CDR3 length is 16 residues. Looked up from germline, CDR1 is KGHSH and CDR2 is LQKENI. V dropped 6 bases and J dropped 0 bases, with 18 bases sitting between them.